The 32 T cell receptor beta chains reported below all come from one sample, sequenced in a study of low-dose radiotherapy and immunotherapy resistance in tumors. Covering alpha and beta chains, TRAV- and TRBV-specific primers were used for the first-strand cDNA. The authors ran about 21 PCR cycles to amplify TCRs with a constant-region primer and V-primer adapter. TCRdb fed the reads into MiXCR, producing one record per CDR3 protein. Of fewer than 90,000 distinct CDR3 sequences in the sample, 30% to 40% are singletons; the top ten hold roughly 10%. Time point in this sample: before trial treatment. Sequences were derived from PBMCs, sampled before treatment. These receptors originate from a female donor with ovarian cancer.

This clonotype was seen repeatedly, ten times or more. This rearrangement joins TRBV24-1 to TRBJ2-1, with a weak D call TRBD1 (6 bases). V was pared by 9 bases and J by 5 bases, with 16 bases between. The germline CDR1 and CDR2 sequences are KGHDR and SFDVKD. The CDR3 extends over 14 amino acids. The CDR3 DNA sequence: TGTGCCACCCTCTCAGGGGATGGGGACAATGAGCAGTTCTTC. As protein: CATLSGDGDNEQFF.

Concerning this clonotype itself: With only one base between it and a far larger clone, this is likely a read error. The rearrangement uses TRBV2 and TRBJ1-1, with D possibly being TRBD1 (5 bases). The germline gives CDR1 SNHLY, CDR2 FYNNEI. The CDR3 runs 14 residues. CDR3 loop: CSSSLVTVNTEAFF. CDR3 nucleotide sequence: TGTTCCAGCAGCTTGGTGACAGTAAACACTGAAGCTTTCTTT.

This clonotype was picked up many times. V and J are TRBV7-2 and TRBJ2-3; TRBD2 matches 10 bases. The V gene's germline CDR1 is SGHTA and CDR2 FQGNSA. This CDR3 is 16 amino acids long. V trimming: 2 bases; J trimming: 5 bases; junction bases outside the gene matches: 7. This CDR3 is CASSLTLAGVGDTQYF. CDR3 DNA sequence: TGTGCCAGCAGCTTAACGCTAGCGGGAGTTGGAGATACGCAGTATTTT.

The chain links TRBV28 to TRBJ2-7; D unclear. V lost 6 bases, J lost 0 bases, and 12 bases lay in between. CDR3 length: 14 residues. CDR1 is MDHEN, CDR2 SYDVKM, per germline. The CDR3 is CASSPVTTSYEQYF. CDR3 bases: TGTGCCAGCAGCCCGGTCACGACCTCCTACGAGCAGTACTTC.

This clonotype has just a few counts. The chain recombines TRBV11-2 with TRBJ2-5; 7 bases match TRBD1. There are 15 residues in the CDR3. From germline, CDR1 is SGHAT and CDR2 FQNNGV. The V gene end was trimmed by 5 bases and the J gene end by 1 base; junction bases not matched to a gene: 7. CDR3 bases: TGTGCCAGCAGCGGCAGACAGGGTATCCAAGAGACCCAGTACTTC. Its translation: CASSGRQGIQETQYF.

This rearrangement joins TRBV7-2 to TRBJ2-3, with a possible D match to TRBD1 (6 bases). CDR1 and CDR2 from the germline V gene are SGHTA and FQGNSA. The CDR3 is 14 amino acids. V dropped 5 bases and J dropped 7 bases, with 16 bases sitting between them. CDR3 DNA sequence: TGTGCCAGCAGCGCTCAGGGGCTCGGGAATACGCAGTATTTT. It encodes CASSAQGLGNTQYF.

By share, this clonotype counts as medium-sized. Germline and junction disagree at one end, which may indicate a read error. The J gene is TRBJ2-2, the V gene TRBV5-3; D gene unclear. TRBV5-3 is labeled an ORF, and its function is uncertain. CDR3 length equals 16 residues. CDR3 DNA: TGCGCCAGCAGCTTGGCGCGAAATCAGGTCACCGGGGAGCTGTTTTTT. Translating gives CASSLARNQVTGELFF.

The chain has TRBV30 and TRBJ2-1; D gene uncertain. The CDR3 has 13 residues. V was pared by 5 bases and J by 7 bases, with 15 bases between. CDR1 and CDR2 from the germline V gene are GTSNPN and SVGIG (reference sequence). The DNA of the CDR3 is TGTGCCTGGCGTCGGATGACTGTGAATGAGCAGTTCTTC. Residues: CAWRRMTVNEQFF.

In this sample, this clonotype turned up many times. J is TRBJ2-7 and V is TRBV10-3; D is ambiguous. This CDR3 spans 12 amino acids. Germline CDR1 reads ENHRY; CDR2 reads SYGVKD. The ends were cut back, 3 bases at V and 2 bases at J, with 5 bases in the middle. CDR3: CAISESAYEQYF. The CDR3 region has the DNA TGTGCCATCAGTGAAAGTGCCTACGAGCAGTACTTC.

The CDR3 DNA sequence: TGTGCCAGCAAGAAGGACACGGCCTCCTACGAGCAGTACTTC. Protein: CASKKDTASYEQYF. The chain links TRBV5-8 to TRBJ2-7, with D possibly TRBD1 on 5 matching bases. This CDR3 has 14 amino acids. With 6 bases removed from V and 0 bases from J, the gap between germline ends came to 13 bases. The V gene's germline CDR1 is SGHTS and CDR2 YDEGEE.

The chain carries TRBV7-8 and TRBJ1-4; D gene unclear. Germline V gene sequence: CDR1 SGHVS, CDR2 FQNEAQ. There are 16 residues in the CDR3. Trimming shortened V by 5 bases and J by 8 bases, and 21 bases separated the two germline ends. The CDR3 sequence: CASSARVSTAGEKLFF. The CDR3 DNA reads TGTGCCAGCAGCGCCCGAGTCAGCACGGCAGGCGAAAAACTGTTTTTT.

This clonotype was picked up many times. J is TRBJ2-3 and V is TRBV29-1; no clear D. The CDR3 is 12 amino acids. The germline gives CDR1 SQVTM, CDR2 ANQGSEA. V was shortened by 1 base and J by 9 bases, with 11 bases between the two germline ends. CDR3 coding DNA: TGCAGCGTTGAAGGTCTAGAACGGACGCAGTATTTT. Protein product: CSVEGLERTQYF.

This clonotype appeared many times. This rearrangement joins TRBV12-3 or TRBV12-4 to TRBJ2-3; no clear D gene. The V end was cut by 3 bases, the J end by 1 base, with 5 bases between. The CDR3 is 13 residues long. The DNA for the CDR3 is TGTGCCAGCAGTTTTGGGGGCACAGATACGCAGTATTTT. Amino acid sequence: CASSFGGTDTQYF.

There are many counts of this clonotype. The chain is built from TRBV11-2 and TRBJ2-1; 10 positions match TRBD1. The CDR3 is 15 residues long. V was clipped by 1 base and J by 6 bases; unmatched bases: 3. Germline V gene lookup returns CDR1 SGHAT and CDR2 FQNNGV. CDR3 protein: CASSLGQGALNEQFF. The CDR3 region has the DNA TGTGCCAGCAGCTTAGGACAGGGGGCCCTCAATGAGCAGTTCTTC.

Only a few counts were recorded for this clonotype. The CDR3 bases are TGTGCCAGCAGTTACGGGTCTGGCGGGGGGGCTCGTGGAGAGCAGTTCTTC. Protein: CASSYGSGGGARGEQFF. The chain couples TRBV6-2 or TRBV6-3 to TRBJ2-1; 9 bases line up with TRBD2. The V segment lost 2 bases and the J segment 10 bases; nucleotides outside the gene matches: 15. Germline V lookup: CDR1 MNHEY, CDR2 SVGEGT. The CDR3 is 17 amino acids.

V and J are TRBV7-8 and TRBJ2-1; 9 nucleotides align to TRBD1. This CDR3 spans 16 amino acids. The germline gives CDR1 SGHVS, CDR2 FQNEAQ. With V trimmed by 4 bases and J by 3 bases, 7 bases remained unmatched. The CDR3 region is CASSSLDRGIYNEQFF. The CDR3 DNA reads as TGTGCCAGCAGCTCCTTGGACAGGGGTATCTACAATGAGCAGTTCTTC.

This clonotype has at least ten counts. This chain uses TRBV9 with TRBJ2-3, with 11 bases aligning to TRBD2. Trimming removed 3 bases from V and 5 bases from J; junction bases left unmatched: 11. There are 17 residues in the CDR3. Germline V gene sequence: CDR1 SGDLS, CDR2 YYNGEE. The CDR3, as DNA: TGTGCCAGCAGCGCCTTATATAGCGGGAGGGGGAAAGATACGCAGTATTTT. Protein product: CASSALYSGRGKDTQYF.

This clonotype was observed at least ten times. V is TRBV7-2 and J is TRBJ2-1; TRBD2 matches 11 bases. Germline CDR1 and CDR2: SGHTA and FQGNSA. J lost 6 bases, V lost 5 bases, and 6 bases had no gene match. The CDR3 has 15 amino acids. The CDR3 DNA follows: TGTGCCAGCAGCCAGTTGACTAGCGGGACCAATGAGCAGTTCTTC. Its translation: CASSQLTSGTNEQFF.

The gene calls are TRBV29-1 and TRBJ2-1; the D gene is possibly TRBD1 (6 bases). Looked up from germline, CDR1 is SQVTM and CDR2 is ANQGSEA. V was shortened by 4 bases and J by 9 bases, with 10 bases between the two germline ends. The CDR3 runs to 11 residues. The CDR3 region is CSVVGASEQFF. The DNA of the CDR3 is TGCAGCGTTGTGGGGGCTAGTGAGCAGTTCTTC.

The table lists this clonotype with many counts. The V call is TRBV5-6, the J call TRBJ1-1; D not resolved. The V gene lost 4 bases and the J gene lost 4 bases, with 11 bases spanning the gap. The germline gives CDR1 SGHDT, CDR2 YYEEEE. The CDR3 totals 13 residues. This chain's CDR3 is CASSMGIGTEAFF. CDR3 nucleotides: TGTGCCAGCAGCATGGGTATAGGCACTGAAGCTTTCTTT.

There are many counts of this clonotype. The chain couples TRBV20-1 to TRBJ2-1, with D hard to call. CDR1 is DFQATT and CDR2 is SNEGSKA in the germline V gene (reference sequence). Trimming removed 0 bases at V and 3 bases at J, with 9 bases between. The CDR3 is 14 residues long. The CDR3 DNA sequence: TGCAGTGCTAGAGACGACGGGTACTACAATGAGCAGTTCTTC. It is translated as CSARDDGYYNEQFF.

This clonotype has just one count. The chain couples TRBV28 to TRBJ2-2; 9 nucleotides agree with TRBD2. Unmatched junction bases numbered 11, after V lost 10 bases and J lost 5 bases. In germline, CDR1 is MDHEN, CDR2 SYDVKM. The CDR3 length is 15 residues. The chain's CDR3 is CATQVAGVLTGELFF. The CDR3 DNA is TGTGCCACCCAAGTAGCGGGAGTTTTGACCGGGGAGCTGTTTTTT.

The chain links TRBV28 to TRBJ1-1; 10 bases map to TRBD1. V gave up 7 bases and J gave up 3 bases; unmatched junction bases: 5. This CDR3 has 14 residues. Germline CDR1 is MDHEN and CDR2 is SYDVKM. CDR3 region: CASTLTGGYTEAFF. The CDR3 nucleotides are TGTGCCAGCACCCTGACAGGGGGCTACACTGAAGCTTTCTTT.

V usage is TRBV7-9 and J usage is TRBJ2-7; TRBD1 is a possible D gene (5 bases). The germline CDR1 and CDR2 sequences are SEHNR and FQNEAQ (reference sequence). This CDR3 is built from 15 residues. Between the trimmed V and J ends, which lost 5 bases and 0 bases, there was a span of 14 bases. CDR3 in DNA: TGTGCCAGCAGCCCCAGACAGTCCCCCTCCTACGAGCAGTACTTC. Amino acids: CASSPRQSPSYEQYF. Supplemented by reference TRBV7-9 and TRBJ2-7, the full variable domain reads DTGVSQNPRHKITKRGQNVTFRCDPISEHNRLYWYRQTLGQGPEFLTYFQNEAQLEKSRLLSDRFSAERPKGSFSTLEIQRTEQGDSAMYLCASSPRQSPSYEQYFGPGTRLTVT.

The chain uses TRBV14 and TRBJ1-2, with 9 bases matching TRBD1. The CDR3 contains 18 residues. The germline V gene has CDR1 SGHDN and CDR2 FVKESK. The ends lost 10 bases at V and 2 bases at J; junction bases unmatched: 20. CDR3 sequence (DNA): TGTGCCACCGCTAGGTTGTTCGAGGACAGGGGAGGCAACTATGGCTACACCTTC. The encoded protein is CATARLFEDRGGNYGYTF.

The chain couples TRBV4-1 to TRBJ1-4, with D possibly matching TRBD1 (6 bases). The CDR3 is 17 amino acids. Germline V gene lookup returns CDR1 MGHRA and CDR2 YSYEKL. The V gene lost 0 bases and the J gene lost 2 bases, with 13 bases spanning the gap. Here the CDR3 reads CASSQDPSGGTNEKLFF. CDR3 nucleotides: TGCGCCAGCAGCCAAGATCCGTCGGGGGGCACTAATGAAAAACTGTTTTTT.

Note on this clonotype: With a far larger clone one base away, a read error is the likely cause. The chain has TRBV6-1 and TRBJ2-1; TRBD1 agrees at 10 bases. Near its end, the DNA agrees better with TRBJ2-7, so the J call may be wrong. The CDR3 runs to 15 residues. Germline values: CDR1 MNHNS, CDR2 SASEGT. The CDR3 region has the DNA TGTGCCAGCAGTGAACGGACAGGGGGTGTCTACGTGCAGTACTTC. The encoded protein is CASSERTGGVYVQYF.

This clonotype was seen ten or more times. The chain uses TRBV19 and TRBJ2-2; either TRBD1 or TRBD2 may fit D (5 bases each). Trimming shortened V by 8 bases and J by 1 base, and 11 bases separated the two germline ends. This CDR3 is 14 amino acids long. The germline V gene encodes CDR1 LNHDA and CDR2 SQIVND (reference sequence). In nucleotides, the CDR3 is TGTGCCAGTCAGGGACGTCTGAACACCGGGGAGCTGTTTTTT. Translating gives CASQGRLNTGELFF.

The sample holds many counts of this clonotype. This chain joins TRBV20-1 and TRBJ1-5, with TRBD1 identical over 10 bases. V lost 6 bases to trimming and J lost 4 bases; unmatched junction nucleotides: 3. Germline CDR1 reads DFQATT; CDR2 reads SNEGSKA (reference sequence). The CDR3 runs 13 residues. The CDR3 here is CSAWTGGNQPQHF. The CDR3 DNA reads TGCAGTGCGTGGACAGGGGGGAATCAGCCCCAGCATTTT.

This clonotype was found many times. The CDR3 DNA follows: TGTGCCAGTAGTATCGCAGGGGGCAATCAGCCCCAGCATTTT. It specifies CASSIAGGNQPQHF. The V and J genes are TRBV19 and TRBJ1-5; the D gene is possibly TRBD1 (6 bases). The CDR3 is made up of 14 amino acids. The germline gives CDR1 LNHDA, CDR2 SQIVND (reference sequence). Trimming left V 3 bases short and J 2 bases short, with 8 bases between.

The V and J genes are TRBV4-1 and TRBJ1-4, with TRBD1 matching 9 bases. Germline V gene sequence: CDR1 MGHRA, CDR2 YSYEKL. V shed 1 base, J shed 6 bases, and the junction held 3 bases outside the gene matches. CDR3 length: 15 amino acids. CDR3 loop: CASSQVGTGHEKLFF. CDR3 in DNA: TGCGCCAGCAGCCAAGTAGGGACAGGGCATGAAAAACTGTTTTTT.

This clonotype has ten or more counts. The chain recombines TRBV11-3 with TRBJ2-1, with 10 bases identical to TRBD2. J was trimmed by 5 bases and V by 6 bases; bases with no gene match: 7. The V gene's germline CDR1 is SGHNT and CDR2 YENEEA. The CDR3 runs to 15 residues. Here the CDR3 DNA reads TGTGCCAGCAGACAACGGACTAGCGGACACAATGAGCAGTTCTTC. It encodes CASRQRTSGHNEQFF. The full variable domain, with the rest looked up from reference TRBV11-3 and TRBJ2-1, is EAGVVQSPRYKIIEKKQPVAFWCNPISGHNTLYWYLQNLGQGPELLIRYENEEAVDDSQLPKDRFSAERLKGVDSTLKIQPAELGDSAVYLCASRQRTSGHNEQFFGPGTRLTVL.